These 31 T cell receptor beta chains share one sample of origin, sequenced in a study of blood T cell repertoires in COVID-19. Clones were sequenced by immunoSEQ multiplex PCR, and TCRdb holds only the in-frame ones, with some missing. The table has around 280,000 clones, over 85% seen once. Sequencing was done on a sample of peripheral blood. These receptors all come from a woman in her 30s with COVID-19, enrolled during active disease.

The V and J genes are TRBV27 and TRBJ1-2; D perhaps matches TRBD1 (5 bases). Trimming cost V 3 bases and J 4 bases, with 15 bases left between them. Germline V gene data show CDR1 as MNHEY and CDR2 as SMNVEV (reference sequence). This CDR3 has 15 amino acids. Here the CDR3 reads CASSFTGVGAYGYTF. The CDR3 region has the DNA TGTGCCAGCAGTTTCACGGGGGTCGGGGCCTATGGCTACACCTTC.

The rearrangement joins TRBV19 to TRBJ2-3; 8 bases agree with TRBD1. CDR1 and CDR2 (germline): LNHDA, SQIVND (reference sequence). The CDR3 length is 14 residues. Trimming removed 6 bases from V and 2 bases from J; junction bases left unmatched: 4. The DNA for the CDR3 is TGTGCCAGTAGGAGGACAGGGATCACAGATACGCAGTATTTT. Amino acid sequence: CASRRTGITDTQYF. The variable domain in full, with the rest retrieved from reference TRBV19 and TRBJ2-3, is DGGITQSPKYLFRKEGQNVTLSCEQNLNHDAMYWYRQDPGQGLRLIYYSQIVNDFQKGDIAEGYSVSREKKESFPLTVTSAQKNPTAFYLCASRRTGITDTQYFGPGTRLTVL.

This chain links TRBV27 with TRBJ2-2; D is possibly TRBD2 (6 bases). This CDR3 comprises 14 residues. Germline loops: CDR1 MNHEY, CDR2 SMNVEV (reference sequence). The V and J ends lost 6 bases and 6 bases respectively, with 14 bases between them. Here the CDR3 DNA reads TGTGCCAGCAGGGTCCGGGACTGGTCCGGGGAGCTGTTTTTT. Translated, it gives CASRVRDWSGELFF.

The chain recombines TRBV11-2 with TRBJ2-2; a weak D match, TRBD1 (5 bases). The germline CDR1 and CDR2 sequences are SGHAT and FQNNGV. V lost 1 base and J lost 4, with 7 bases in between. The CDR3 runs 14 residues. The CDR3 loop reads CASSLGQFTGELFF. In DNA form, the CDR3 reads TGTGCCAGCAGCTTAGGACAGTTCACCGGGGAGCTGTTTTTT. The complete variable domain, with remaining parts taken from reference TRBV11-2 and TRBJ2-2, reads EAGVAQSPRYKIIEKRQSVAFWCNPISGHATLYWYQQILGQGPKLLIQFQNNGVVDDSQLPKDRFSAERLKGVDSTLKIQPAKLEDSAVYLCASSLGQFTGELFFGEGSRLTVL.

The rearrangement uses TRBV2 and TRBJ1-1; TRBD1 matches 7 bases. This CDR3 contains 14 residues. V lost 8 bases and J lost 5; bases outside the gene matches: 11. From germline, CDR1 is SNHLY and CDR2 FYNNEI. CDR3 protein: CASPLTGPGTEAFF. The DNA of the CDR3 is TGTGCCAGCCCCTTGACAGGGCCGGGAACTGAAGCTTTCTTT.

The V call is TRBV19, the J call TRBJ1-1; D is unresolved. V was pared by 1 base and J by 4 bases, with 13 bases between. This CDR3 has 15 amino acids. From germline, CDR1 is LNHDA and CDR2 SQIVND (reference sequence). The CDR3, as DNA: TGTGCCAGTAGTATAGGAGTTCGAGGGCTCACTGAAGCTTTCTTT. This sequence encodes CASSIGVRGLTEAFF.

CDR3 amino acids: CASSEAHSWLTGIHEQYF. CDR3 DNA sequence: TGTGCCAGCAGTGAAGCCCACAGTTGGTTGACAGGTATTCACGAGCAGTACTTC. This chain joins TRBV2 and TRBJ2-7; a weak D match, TRBD1 (6 bases). Trimming pared 0 bases from V and 5 bases from J, leaving 23 bases between. Germline assignment: CDR1 SNHLY and CDR2 FYNNEI. The CDR3 has 18 amino acids.

The rearrangement uses TRBV7-2 and TRBJ2-5; 8 bases agree with TRBD2. Germline CDR1 reads SGHTA; CDR2 reads FQGNSA. The CDR3 covers 15 residues. V dropped 4 bases and J dropped 5; count of bases not matched to a gene: 9. CDR3 in DNA: TGTGCCAGCAGCTGGATTAGCGGGGAGGGGGAGACCCAGTACTTC. It yields the protein CASSWISGEGETQYF.

V gene TRBV29-1 combines with J gene TRBJ2-4; D possibly corresponds to TRBD1 (6 bases). The CDR3 has 12 residues. Per the germline V gene, CDR1 is SQVTM and CDR2 is ANQGSEA. V shed 4 bases and J shed 7 bases, with 11 bases lying between them. The CDR3 is CSVVNRANIQYF. CDR3 bases: TGCAGCGTTGTCAACAGGGCCAACATTCAGTACTTC.

J is TRBJ2-5 and V is TRBV11-3, with a weak D call TRBD2 (6 bases). Trimming removed 1 base from V and 7 bases from J, with 13 bases in between. Germline values: CDR1 SGHNT, CDR2 YENEEA. This CDR3 contains 14 residues. CDR3: CASSLAGGSSTQYF. The CDR3 DNA reads TGTGCCAGCAGCTTAGCCGGGGGAAGCTCGACCCAGTACTTC.

This clone was seen only once. The genes are TRBV2 and TRBJ1-1; possible D gene TRBD1, 5 bases. Trimming removed 6 bases at V and 5 bases at J, with 16 bases between. The germline V gene has CDR1 SNHLY and CDR2 FYNNEI. CDR3 length equals 14 residues. In DNA, the CDR3 is TGTGCCAGCAGAGCAGAGATCGGGGGGACTGAAGCTTTCTTT. The encoded protein is CASRAEIGGTEAFF. Full variable domain (outside the CDR3, taken from reference TRBV2 and TRBJ1-1): EPEVTQTPSHQVTQMGQEVILRCVPISNHLYFYWYRQILGQKVEFLVSFYNNEISEKSEIFDDQFSVERPDGSNFTLKIRSTKLEDSAMYFCASRAEIGGTEAFFGQGTRLTVV.

V and J are TRBV9 and TRBJ1-2; D possibly corresponds to TRBD1 (5 bases). Trimming took off 0 bases at V and 2 bases at J, with 14 bases between the two ends. The length of the CDR3 is 16 residues. Germline assignment: CDR1 SGDLS and CDR2 YYNGEE. The CDR3 here is CASSVGGGALNYGYTF. CDR3 sequence (DNA): TGTGCCAGCAGCGTAGGAGGAGGGGCGCTGAACTATGGCTACACCTTC.

The genes are TRBV11-2 and TRBJ1-2; D is undetermined. Germline CDR1 SGHAT, CDR2 FQNNGV. V shed 5 bases and J shed 3 bases, with 10 bases lying between them. The CDR3 spans 13 residues. As DNA, the CDR3 is TGTGCCAGCAGCCCTGGCGGGTACTATGGCTACACCTTC. It translates to CASSPGGYYGYTF.

The chain has TRBV5-4 and TRBJ2-2, with 11 bases aligning to TRBD2. The CDR3 consists of 16 residues. V shed 3 bases and J 1 base; nucleotides not matched to a gene: 2. In germline, CDR1 is SGHNT, CDR2 YYREEE (reference sequence). CDR3 DNA: TGTGCCAGCAGCTACACTAGCGGGGGGAACACCGGGGAGCTGTTTTTT. Amino acids: CASSYTSGGNTGELFF.

The chain uses TRBV19 and TRBJ2-3; TRBD1 might be the D (5 bases). V shed 4 bases and J shed 7 bases, with 6 bases lying between them. The V gene's germline CDR1 is LNHDA and CDR2 SQIVND (reference sequence). The CDR3 runs to 11 residues. CDR3 loop: CASSKGNTQYF. In nucleotides, the CDR3 is TGTGCCAGTAGTAAGGGGAATACGCAGTATTTT. Full variable domain (missing parts from reference TRBV19 and TRBJ2-3): DGGITQSPKYLFRKEGQNVTLSCEQNLNHDAMYWYRQDPGQGLRLIYYSQIVNDFQKGDIAEGYSVSREKKESFPLTVTSAQKNPTAFYLCASSKGNTQYFGPGTRLTVL.

This chain connects TRBV3-1 (or the pseudogene TRBV3-2) to TRBJ2-2; D remains ambiguous. CDR1 and CDR2 from the germline V gene are LGHDT and YNNKEL (reference sequence). This CDR3 has 12 amino acids. The ends were cut back, 4 bases at V and 5 bases at J, with 5 bases in the middle. The CDR3 protein is CASSLRTGELFF. The CDR3 DNA reads TGTGCCAGCAGCCTCCGTACCGGGGAGCTGTTTTTT.

The chain carries TRBV2 and TRBJ2-7; D perhaps matches TRBD2 (6 bases). The CDR3 consists of 13 residues. Trimming pared 4 bases from V and 3 bases from J, leaving 10 bases between. Germline V gene lookup returns CDR1 SNHLY and CDR2 FYNNEI. Here the CDR3 DNA reads TGTGCCAGCAGTGGTGGGACTCGCTACGAGCAGTACTTC. It specifies CASSGGTRYEQYF.

The chain couples TRBV9 to TRBJ1-2; 9 bases line up with TRBD1. Germline trimming cut 0 bases from V and 8 bases from J; bases unmatched to any gene: 8. CDR1 SGDLS and CDR2 YYNGEE come from the germline V gene. The CDR3 consists of 15 residues. The CDR3 nucleotides are TGTGCCAGCAGCGTAGATTCGGGACAGGGATACGGCTACACCTTC. It codes for CASSVDSGQGYGYTF.

CDR3 coding DNA: TGTGCCAGCAGCCCTGGACAGGGGTCTGGAAACACCATATATTTT. Protein product: CASSPGQGSGNTIYF. This chain uses TRBV11-3 with TRBJ1-3; 9 bases line up with TRBD1. Germline values: CDR1 SGHNT, CDR2 YENEEA. This CDR3 region has 15 residues. V shed 5 bases, J shed 1 base, and the junction held 3 bases outside the gene matches.

The rearrangement joins TRBV21-1 to TRBJ2-7; the DNA was not used to check the table's D call, TRBD2. TRBV21-1 is a pseudogene segment. CDR3 length: 11 amino acids. This chain's CDR3 is CASPPGYGQYF. The DNA for the CDR3 is TGTGCCAGCCCCCCCGGGTACGGGCAGTACTTC.

V is TRBV5-4 and J is TRBJ2-5; D ambiguous. The CDR3 totals 13 residues. The ends were cut back, 4 bases at V and 5 bases at J, with 12 bases in the middle. Per the germline V gene, CDR1 is SGHNT and CDR2 is YYREEE (reference sequence). Here the CDR3 reads CASSGPQMETQYF. The CDR3 nucleotides read TGTGCCAGCAGCGGGCCCCAGATGGAGACCCAGTACTTC.

The V call is TRBV24-1, the J call TRBJ2-3, with 7 bases identical to TRBD2. CDR1 is KGHDR and CDR2 is SFDVKD in the germline V gene. The CDR3 runs 17 residues. The J segment lost 1 base and the V segment lost 3 bases, leaving 9 bases of the junction unmatched. The DNA for the CDR3 is TGTGCCACCAGTGATCCCCGGGGGAGCGGGGGCACAGATACGCAGTATTTT. It translates to CATSDPRGSGGTDTQYF.

The gene calls are TRBV2 and TRBJ2-1, with a possible D match to TRBD1 (6 bases). The V gene's germline CDR1 is SNHLY and CDR2 FYNNEI. The V and J ends lost 6 bases and 7 bases respectively, with 16 bases between them. The CDR3 consists of 14 residues. The CDR3 spells CASRQVPGENEQFF. For the CDR3, the DNA is TGTGCCAGCAGACAGGTCCCAGGGGAAAATGAGCAGTTCTTC.

The rearrangement uses TRBV15 and TRBJ2-1; 13 bases match TRBD2. Germline CDR1 LNHNV, CDR2 YYDKDF (reference sequence). The CDR3 is 16 amino acids. V shed 2 bases, J shed 7 bases, and the junction held 5 bases outside the gene matches. The CDR3 loop is CATSRTTSGGENEQFF. Here the CDR3 DNA reads TGTGCCACCAGCAGAACTACTAGCGGGGGGGAAAATGAGCAGTTCTTC.

V and J are TRBV3-1 (or the pseudogene TRBV3-2) and TRBJ1-6; a possible D gene is TRBD1 (5 bases). The germline V gene has CDR1 LGHDT and CDR2 YNNKEL (reference sequence). CDR3 length: 13 residues. Trimming stripped 2 bases from V and 7 bases from J, with 6 bases between. The CDR3: CASSQNRNSPLHF. In DNA, the CDR3 is TGTGCCAGCAGCCAAAACAGGAATTCACCCCTCCACTTT.

The rearrangement uses TRBV29-1 and TRBJ2-5, with D possibly TRBD2 on 5 matching bases. CDR1 is SQVTM, CDR2 ANQGSEA, per germline. CDR3 size: 14 residues. CDR3 sequence reads: CSSRRQPAGETQYF. The CDR3, as DNA: TGCAGTTCTAGGAGGCAGCCGGCTGGAGAGACCCAGTACTTC.

The chain uses TRBV5-4 and TRBJ2-3; tentatively, D is TRBD1 (5 bases). V lost 4 bases, J lost 4 bases, and 28 bases lay in between. The CDR3 is made up of 19 amino acids. Germline V gene sequence: CDR1 SGHNT, CDR2 YYREEE (reference sequence). The CDR3 DNA sequence: TGTGCCAGCAGCCCGGCAGGGCGTCGGCAGGTTCTAAACGCAGATACGCAGTATTTT. Translation: CASSPAGRRQVLNADTQYF.

This chain joins TRBV28 and TRBJ2-1, with D possibly being TRBD2 (5 bases). The CDR3 runs to 11 residues. Germline-derived CDR1 and CDR2 are MDHEN and SYDVKM. V was shortened by 5 bases and J by 10 bases, with 9 bases between the two germline ends. The CDR3 reads CASSRRREQFF. In DNA, the CDR3 is TGTGCCAGCAGTCGTAGGAGGGAGCAGTTCTTC.

The chain joins TRBV5-4 to TRBJ1-2; 7 bases align to TRBD1. J lost 3 bases, V lost 2 bases, and 4 bases had no gene match. This CDR3 has 14 residues. In germline, CDR1 is SGHNT, CDR2 YYREEE (reference sequence). The DNA of the CDR3 is TGTGCCAGCAGCTTAACAGGGGATGACTATGGCTACACCTTC. Amino acid sequence: CASSLTGDDYGYTF.

This chain links TRBV6-5 with TRBJ1-3; 8 positions agree with TRBD1. Trimming at V came to 0 bases and at J to 4 bases, leaving 5 bases not matched to a gene. Germline CDR1 and CDR2: MNHEY and SVGAGI. The CDR3 has 16 amino acids. The DNA of the CDR3 is TGTGCCAGCAGTTACTCGTTTACAGGGGGAGGAAACACCATATATTTT. Residues: CASSYSFTGGGNTIYF.

The V gene is TRBV11-2, the J gene TRBJ1-1, with D possibly matching TRBD1 (6 bases). CDR1 SGHAT and CDR2 FQNNGV come from the germline V gene. The V end was cut by 5 bases, the J end by 3 bases, with 16 bases between. The CDR3 has 15 amino acids. The CDR3 spells CASSRTGGADTEAFF. The DNA of the CDR3 is TGTGCCAGCAGCCGGACTGGGGGGGCGGACACTGAAGCTTTCTTT.